This T cell receptor (beta chain) was retrieved from a study of cytomegalovirus exposure and HLA in healthy donors. The primer mix had 60 Vbeta and 13 Jbeta primers. Using immunoSEQ multiplex PCR, the repertoire was profiled, and TCRdb retains in-frame clones only, with some absent. Seen here are about 110,000 clones, roughly 80% observed once, and the top ten hold roughly 23%. The germline gives CDR1 SGHNT, CDR2 YYREEE (reference sequence). Trimming took off 0 bases at V and 8 bases at J, with 9 bases between the two ends. The CDR3 extends over 14 amino acids. This clonotype originated in a man in his thirties or forties in good health and CMV-seropositive. This chain links TRBV5-4 with TRBJ1-6; D unresolved. Sequencing was carried out using PBMCs. The CDR3 sequence: CASSLERGYSPLHF. Here the CDR3 DNA reads TGTGCCAGCAGCTTGGAGCGGGGTTATTCACCCCTCCACTTT.